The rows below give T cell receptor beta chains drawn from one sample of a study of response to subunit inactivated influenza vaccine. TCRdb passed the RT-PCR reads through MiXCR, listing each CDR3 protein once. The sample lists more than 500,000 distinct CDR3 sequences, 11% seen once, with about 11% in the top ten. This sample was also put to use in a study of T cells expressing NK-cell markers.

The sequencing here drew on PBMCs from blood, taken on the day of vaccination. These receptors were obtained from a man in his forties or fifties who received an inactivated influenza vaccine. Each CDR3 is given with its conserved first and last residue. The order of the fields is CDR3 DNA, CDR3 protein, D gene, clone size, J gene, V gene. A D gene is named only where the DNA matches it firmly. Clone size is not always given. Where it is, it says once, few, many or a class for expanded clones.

CDR3 DNA: TGCGCCAGCAGCCGGGGACAGGGGTTTTCCTACAATGAGCAGTTCTTC
CDR3 protein: CASSRGQGFSYNEQFF
D gene: TRBD1
clone size: many
J gene: TRBJ2-1
V gene: TRBV4-1

CDR3 DNA: TGTGCCTGGAGTGTACTGGGGGATCAGCCCCAGCATTTT
CDR3 protein: CAWSVLGDQPQHF
D gene: .
clone size: few
J gene: TRBJ1-5
V gene: TRBV30

CDR3 DNA: TGTGCCAGCAGCTTCGGACGGTCCGGGGAGCTGTTTTTT
CDR3 protein: CASSFGRSGELFF
D gene: .
clone size: .
J gene: TRBJ2-2
V gene: TRBV7-9

CDR3 DNA: TGTGCCAGCAGTTTAAGAGAGGCGGTGGGGGGGGGAGCTTTCTTT
CDR3 protein: CASSLREAVGGGAFF
D gene: .
clone size: .
J gene: TRBJ1-1
V gene: TRBV12-3/TRBV12-4

CDR3 DNA: TGTGCCATCAGTGACAGGGCACCCTACGAGCAGTACTTC
CDR3 protein: CAISDRAPYEQYF
D gene: .
clone size: few
J gene: TRBJ2-7
V gene: TRBV10-3

CDR3 DNA: TGTGCCAGCAGCCCCTTGGGACAGGGGAAGATTGAAGCTTTCTTT
CDR3 protein: CASSPLGQGKIEAFF
D gene: TRBD1
clone size: .
J gene: TRBJ1-1
V gene: TRBV11-1

CDR3 DNA: TGCGCCAGCAGCCTATCTCCGGACAGGGCGAATTCACCCCTCCACTTT
CDR3 protein: CASSLSPDRANSPLHF
D gene: TRBD1
clone size: .
J gene: TRBJ1-6
V gene: TRBV5-1

CDR3 DNA: TGCGCCAGCGGATTCCCCGGGACGAACACTGAAGCTTTCTTT
CDR3 protein: CASGFPGTNTEAFF
D gene: .
clone size: few
J gene: TRBJ1-1
V gene: TRBV5-1

CDR3 DNA: TGCGCCAGCAGCTTGGTGGGGACAGGGGAGTCCGGGGAGCTGTTTTTT
CDR3 protein: CASSLVGTGESGELFF
D gene: TRBD1
clone size: few
J gene: TRBJ2-2
V gene: TRBV5-1

CDR3 DNA: TGTGCCAGCAGCTTAGGACACATTACCAATCAGCCCCAGCATTTT
CDR3 protein: CASSLGHITNQPQHF
D gene: .
clone size: .
J gene: TRBJ1-5
V gene: TRBV7-2

CDR3 DNA: TGCAGTGCTAGCGCCACTAGCGGGAACACAGATACGCAGTATTTT
CDR3 protein: CSASATSGNTDTQYF
D gene: TRBD2
clone size: many
J gene: TRBJ2-3
V gene: TRBV20-1

CDR3 DNA: TGCGCCAGCAGCTTGGGGTCCCTAGCGGGAACCTACAATGAGCAGTTCTTC
CDR3 protein: CASSLGSLAGTYNEQFF
D gene: TRBD2
clone size: .
J gene: TRBJ2-1
V gene: TRBV5-1

CDR3 DNA: TGTGCCAGTAGTACTTCGACAGGGCTAAATGAAAAACTGTTTTTT
CDR3 protein: CASSTSTGLNEKLFF
D gene: TRBD1
clone size: few
J gene: TRBJ1-4
V gene: TRBV19

CDR3 DNA: TGTGCCAGCAGTGCGGGTGGGGTTTTGGCCCCCGAAAAACTGTTTTTT
CDR3 protein: CASSAGGVLAPEKLFF
D gene: .
clone size: many
J gene: TRBJ1-4
V gene: TRBV7-9

CDR3 DNA: TGCGCCAGCAGCGATATTATTAGCGGGGGGCTTGACAATGAGCAGTTCTTC
CDR3 protein: CASSDIISGGLDNEQFF
D gene: TRBD2
clone size: .
J gene: TRBJ2-1
V gene: TRBV5-1

CDR3 DNA: TGCGCCAGCAGCTTCGGGACAGGGCCGTCGGATACGCAGTATTTT
CDR3 protein: CASSFGTGPSDTQYF
D gene: TRBD1
clone size: few
J gene: TRBJ2-3
V gene: TRBV5-1

CDR3 DNA: TGTGCCAGCAGCTTAGGGTCAGGGGAAGGCAATCAGCCCCAGCATTTT
CDR3 protein: CASSLGSGEGNQPQHF
D gene: .
clone size: many
J gene: TRBJ1-5
V gene: TRBV7-9

CDR3 DNA: TGCGCCAGCAGCTCTACTAGAATTGGTGTTGGGGTCAATGAGCAGTTCTTC
CDR3 protein: CASSSTRIGVGVNEQFF
D gene: .
clone size: few
J gene: TRBJ2-1
V gene: TRBV5-1

CDR3 DNA: TGTGCCACCTCCGGGGGCTCTAACTACAATGAGCAGTTCTTC
CDR3 protein: CATSGGSNYNEQFF
D gene: .
clone size: few
J gene: TRBJ2-1
V gene: TRBV4-2

CDR3 DNA: TGTGCCAGCAGTTACTCGAAGAATTCCGGTAATTCACCCCTCCACTTT
CDR3 protein: CASSYSKNSGNSPLHF
D gene: .
clone size: many
J gene: TRBJ1-6
V gene: TRBV6-5

CDR3 DNA: TGCGCCAGCAGCCACCTAACTCAGCGAGCCATCTACAATGAGCAGTTCTTC
CDR3 protein: CASSHLTQRAIYNEQFF
D gene: .
clone size: few
J gene: TRBJ2-1
V gene: TRBV4-3

CDR3 DNA: TGCGCCAGCTGCAGCGCAGCGGGGGGGTCAGATACGCAGTATTTT
CDR3 protein: CASCSAAGGSDTQYF
D gene: TRBD2
clone size: .
J gene: TRBJ2-3
V gene: TRBV5-1

CDR3 DNA: TGTGCCACCAGTGATCCTGACAGGGGTGGCGAGAGCTCCTACAATGAGCAGTTCTTC
CDR3 protein: CATSDPDRGGESSYNEQFF
D gene: TRBD1
clone size: few
J gene: TRBJ2-1
V gene: TRBV24-1

CDR3 DNA: TGTGCCAGCTCTTTAAAGGGGAACCAAAACGCCCGTTCAGCCAAAAACATTCAGTACTTC
CDR3 protein: CASSLKGNQNARSAKNIQYF
D gene: .
clone size: few
J gene: TRBJ2-4
V gene: TRBV12-3/TRBV12-4

CDR3 DNA: TGTGCCAGCAGCGTTACACGCAATCAGCCCCAGCATTTT
CDR3 protein: CASSVTRNQPQHF
D gene: .
clone size: .
J gene: TRBJ1-5
V gene: TRBV6-1

CDR3 DNA: TGCGCCAGCAGCGGGACTAGCGGGTCCCGCACAGATACGCAGTATTTT
CDR3 protein: CASSGTSGSRTDTQYF
D gene: TRBD2
clone size: .
J gene: TRBJ2-3
V gene: TRBV5-1

CDR3 DNA: TGTGCCAGCAGCTTAGTAGGAGGGGACAGGACATCCTACGAGCAGTACTTC
CDR3 protein: CASSLVGGDRTSYEQYF
D gene: TRBD1
clone size: many
J gene: TRBJ2-7
V gene: TRBV7-9

CDR3 DNA: TGTGCCAGCAGTTTATATTTCAGGGAACAAGAGACCCAGTACTTC
CDR3 protein: CASSLYFREQETQYF
D gene: .
clone size: .
J gene: TRBJ2-5
V gene: TRBV12-3/TRBV12-4